This T cell receptor beta chain was sequenced for a study of response to subunit inactivated influenza vaccine. Study findings and constraints: A suggestion made by the authors is that each seasonal influenza vaccination recruits few new T cells.

About this clonotype itself: Its antigen is currently unknown.

MiXCR was run by TCRdb on the RT-PCR reads, yielding one entry per CDR3 protein. The top ten clones hold approximately 2% of a sample with roughly 500,000 distinct CDR3 sequences, 25% of them seen once. Germline trimming cut 4 bases from V and 3 bases from J; bases unmatched to any gene: 6. Germline V gene lookup returns CDR1 DFQATT and CDR2 SNEGSKA (reference sequence). The CDR3 is 16 amino acids. The receptor comes from a man aged 45-65 years who received an inactivated influenza vaccine. This specimen consisted of CD4+ T cells sorted from PBMCs, obtained around 5 days after vaccination. The V gene is TRBV20-1, the J gene TRBJ2-3; 14 bases are shared with TRBD2. CDR3 DNA: TGCAGTGCTAAGGGACTAGCGGGAGACGCGACAGATACGCAGTATTTT. This encodes CSAKGLAGDATDTQYF.